What follows is one T cell receptor beta chain and its context. It lacks a known antigen. Per-base quality was not reported, and no clone a single base away is much larger than it. TCRbeta CDR3 regions were amplified from genomic DNA by means of the immunoSEQ Assay, a bias-controlled multiplex PCR. The original methods were these. Nucleated cell counts per sample were estimated from amplification of reference gene primers within the assay. To quantify the absolute abundance of each unique TCRbeta CDR3 rearrangement, sequence reads were collapsed and filtered. For each sample, productive Simpson clonality was calculated as the square root of Simpson's diversity index across productive rearrangements. In TCRdb, the immuneACCESS table is reduced to in-frame sequences with V and J assigned. These tables do not hold every clone; where another copy was compared, an unresolved V gene accounts for under half, and the others remain unexplained. The V and J calls and clone size are taken from that table; D and trimming were inferred from the DNA. Here the sample has 150,000 to 200,000 clones; 65% to 85% occur a single time. The ten most abundant clones make up about 4.9% of the sample.

These data come from a study of blood T cell repertoires in COVID-19 (TCRdb year 2020). Looking at the study overall: Collaborator samples came from the United States, Italy and Spain and covered acute and convalescent phases of COVID-19. The dataset comprised deeply sampled blood TCRbeta repertoires from subjects exposed to, actively infected with, or recovered from COVID-19. HLA class I and class II types, where available, came from metadata supplied by the sample provider rather than from assay-based typing. The prospective study material was composed of cDNA or gDNA derived from T cells, B-cell-depleted T cells, or PBMCs. Nearly every sample came with metadata listing a de-identified subject ID, COVID-19 status, age in years and sex. The samples were drawn from the first 160 participants of the ongoing ImmuneRACE study and from 1,254 subjects provided by 6 global collaborators. The repertoires were made available in a free public database intended to serve as a resource for research on the immune response to SARS-CoV-2.

Collaborating institutions collected whole blood in K2EDTA tubes following their own protocols. Collaborator samples were shipped for TCRbeta analysis as frozen whole blood, isolated PBMCs, or DNA extracted from either sample type. General findings and caveats noted by the study authors: How much clinical and demographic metadata was included differed by source and by participant, and the metadata was provided uncurated.

CDR1 and CDR2 are read off the germline V gene as SGHVS and FQNEAQ. Inclusive of the bounding cysteine and phenylalanine, the CDR3 is 14 residues long. Here the CDR3 DNA is all that survives: 42 bases in frame from base 1. V is shortened by 2 bases, J by 7 bases, and the region joining them spans 14 bases. This chain is built from TRBV7-8 and TRBJ1-2; confidence is insufficient to name the D gene. Sequenced material: peripheral blood. This TCR was sampled from a woman in her thirties with acute or convalescent COVID-19. The CDR3 protein is CASSLKSRDSGYTF. The nucleotides read TGTGCCAGCAGCTTAAAGAGCCGGGATTCTGGCTACACCTTC.